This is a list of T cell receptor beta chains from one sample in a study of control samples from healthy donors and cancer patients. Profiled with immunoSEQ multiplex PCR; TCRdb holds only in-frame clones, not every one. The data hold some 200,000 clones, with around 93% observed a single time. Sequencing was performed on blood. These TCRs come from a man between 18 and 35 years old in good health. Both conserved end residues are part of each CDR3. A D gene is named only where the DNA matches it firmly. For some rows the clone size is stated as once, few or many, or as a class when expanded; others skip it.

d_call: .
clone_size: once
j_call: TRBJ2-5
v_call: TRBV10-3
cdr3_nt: TGTGCCATCAGTGAGCGGGAACAAGAGACCCAGTACTTC
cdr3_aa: CAISEREQETQYF

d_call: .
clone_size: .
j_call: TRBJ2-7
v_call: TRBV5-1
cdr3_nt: TGCGCCAGCAGCCCGAAGACAGGCCCGACCTCCTACGAGCAGTACTTC
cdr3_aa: CASSPKTGPTSYEQYF

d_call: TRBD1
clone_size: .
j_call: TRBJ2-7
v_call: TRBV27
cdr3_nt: TGTGCCAGCAGAGCTTACGGGACAGGGGTCTACGAGCAGTACTTC
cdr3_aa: CASRAYGTGVYEQYF

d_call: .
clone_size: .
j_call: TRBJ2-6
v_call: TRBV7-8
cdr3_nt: TGTGCCAGCGGCTCCGAGACAGCCGGGGCCAACGTCCTGACTTTC
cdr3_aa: CASGSETAGANVLTF

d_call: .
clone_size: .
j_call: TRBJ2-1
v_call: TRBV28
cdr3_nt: TGTGCCAGCAGTTTTACGGGGAATGAGCAGTTCTTC
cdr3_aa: CASSFTGNEQFF

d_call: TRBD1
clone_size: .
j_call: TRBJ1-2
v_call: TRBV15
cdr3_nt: TGTGCCACCAGCAGAGATATCGGGACAGGGCCCTACACCTTC
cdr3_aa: CATSRDIGTGPYTF

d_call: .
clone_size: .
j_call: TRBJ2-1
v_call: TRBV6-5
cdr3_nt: TGTGCCAACTCAATGGATTCCTACAATGAGCAGTTCTTC
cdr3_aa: CANSMDSYNEQFF

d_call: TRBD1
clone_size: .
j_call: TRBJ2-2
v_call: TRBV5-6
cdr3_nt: TGTGCCAGCAGGTCCGGGACAGGGTTTGGGGAGCTGTTTTTT
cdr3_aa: CASRSGTGFGELFF

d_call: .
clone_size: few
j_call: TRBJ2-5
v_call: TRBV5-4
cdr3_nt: TGTGCCAGCAGCTTTGGACTGACAACGCGGGAGACCCAGTACTTC
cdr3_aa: CASSFGLTTRETQYF

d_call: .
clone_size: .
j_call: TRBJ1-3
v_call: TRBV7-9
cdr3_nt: TGTGCCAGCAGCTCACCACTGACGGCAAACACCATATATTTT
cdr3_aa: CASSSPLTANTIYF

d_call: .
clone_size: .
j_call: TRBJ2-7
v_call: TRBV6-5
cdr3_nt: TGTGCCAGCAGTCGGGGGGCGCTGGACGAGCAGTACTTC
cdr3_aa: CASSRGALDEQYF

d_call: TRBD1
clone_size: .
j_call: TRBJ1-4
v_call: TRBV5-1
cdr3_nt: TGCGCCAGCAGCTTGGAACTCCCGGGACAGGGTGCTGAAAAACTGTTTTTT
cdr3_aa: CASSLELPGQGAEKLFF

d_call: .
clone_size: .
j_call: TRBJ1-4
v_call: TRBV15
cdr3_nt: TGTGCCACCAGCAGAGATCTAGGGGCAGAGGAAAAACTGTTTTTT
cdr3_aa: CATSRDLGAEEKLFF

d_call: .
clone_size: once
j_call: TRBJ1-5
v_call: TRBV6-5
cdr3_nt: TGTGCCAGCATCCAGGGGCGGCGCATGGATCAGCCCCAGCATTTT
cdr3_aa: CASIQGRRMDQPQHF

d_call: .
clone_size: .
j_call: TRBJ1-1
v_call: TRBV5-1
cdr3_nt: TGCGCCAGCAGCATACAGCCGAACACTGAAGCTTTCTTT
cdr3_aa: CASSIQPNTEAFF

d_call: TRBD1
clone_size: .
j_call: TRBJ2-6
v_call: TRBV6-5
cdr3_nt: TGTGCCAGCCGGACAGGCTCTGGGGCCAACGTCCTGACTTTC
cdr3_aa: CASRTGSGANVLTF

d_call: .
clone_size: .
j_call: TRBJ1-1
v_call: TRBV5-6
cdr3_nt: TGTGCCAGCAGCCTAGACAGGCTAAACCAAGCTTTCTTT
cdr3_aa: CASSLDRLNQAFF

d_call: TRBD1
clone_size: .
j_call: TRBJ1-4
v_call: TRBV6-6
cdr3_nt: TGTGCCAGCAGTTACACGACAGGGAGGGATGAAAAACTGTTTTTT
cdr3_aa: CASSYTTGRDEKLFF

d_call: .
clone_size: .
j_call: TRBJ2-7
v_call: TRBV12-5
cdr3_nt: TGTGCTAGTGGTAATGCCTACGAGCAGTACTTC
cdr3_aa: CASGNAYEQYF

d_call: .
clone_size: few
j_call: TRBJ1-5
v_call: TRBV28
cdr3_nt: TGTGCCAGCAGTTTAGCTTCAGTAAACAATCAGCCCCAGCATTTT
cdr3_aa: CASSLASVNNQPQHF

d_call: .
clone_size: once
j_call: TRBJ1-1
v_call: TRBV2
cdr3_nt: TGTGCCAGCGGGGGGGGCCCGGGAGCTTTCTTT
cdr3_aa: CASGGGPGAFF

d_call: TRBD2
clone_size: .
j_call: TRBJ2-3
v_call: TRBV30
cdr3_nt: TGTGCCTGGAGTGCCGGGGGGGGGCTCCCTAGCACAGATACGCAGTATTTT
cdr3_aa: CAWSAGGGLPSTDTQYF

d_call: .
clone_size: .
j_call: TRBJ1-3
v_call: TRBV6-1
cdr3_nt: TGTGCCAGCAGTGAAACGGCAGGTCGCGGAAACACCATATATTTT
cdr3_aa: CASSETAGRGNTIYF

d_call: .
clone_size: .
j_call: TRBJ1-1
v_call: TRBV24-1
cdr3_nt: TGTGCCACCAGTGATCACAGGGCGGACACTGAAGCTTTCTTT
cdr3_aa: CATSDHRADTEAFF

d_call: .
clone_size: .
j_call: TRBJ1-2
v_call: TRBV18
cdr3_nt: TGTGCCAGCTCACCACCACAGGGAACCTATGGCTACACCTTC
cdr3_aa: CASSPPQGTYGYTF

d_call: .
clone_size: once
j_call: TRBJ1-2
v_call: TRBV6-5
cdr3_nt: TGTGCCAGCAGTTCGGAGGGGAAAGGGAATGGCTACACCTTC
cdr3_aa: CASSSEGKGNGYTF

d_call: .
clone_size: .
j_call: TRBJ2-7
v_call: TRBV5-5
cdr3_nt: TGTGCCAGCAGCCCGTTGACCCTATACGAGCAGTACTTC
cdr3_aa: CASSPLTLYEQYF

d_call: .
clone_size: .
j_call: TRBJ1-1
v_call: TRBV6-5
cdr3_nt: TGTGCCAGCTACCGACAAGGCACTGAAGCTTTCTTT
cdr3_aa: CASYRQGTEAFF

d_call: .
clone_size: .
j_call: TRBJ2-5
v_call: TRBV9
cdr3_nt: TGTGCCAGCAGCGTAGGGTCTGGGGCTGGGACCCAGTACTTC
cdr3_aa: CASSVGSGAGTQYF

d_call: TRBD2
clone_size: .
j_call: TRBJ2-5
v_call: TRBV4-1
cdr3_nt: TGCGCCAGCAGCCGGTCCGGGACTAGCGGGACCCAAGAGACCCAGTACTTC
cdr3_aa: CASSRSGTSGTQETQYF

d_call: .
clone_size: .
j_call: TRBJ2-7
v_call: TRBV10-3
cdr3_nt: TGTGCCACCAGTGAGTCGGTCAGGAACTACGAGCAGTACTTC
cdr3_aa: CATSESVRNYEQYF

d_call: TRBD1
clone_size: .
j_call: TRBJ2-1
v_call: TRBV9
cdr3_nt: TGTGCCAGCAGCGCGGACAGGGGGCCCTTGAAGGATGAGCAGTTCTTC
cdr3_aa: CASSADRGPLKDEQFF

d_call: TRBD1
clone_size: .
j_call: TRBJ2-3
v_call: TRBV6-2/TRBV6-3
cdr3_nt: TGTGCCAGCAGTTACGGCGACAGGGTGGTCACAGATACGCAGTATTTT
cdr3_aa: CASSYGDRVVTDTQYF

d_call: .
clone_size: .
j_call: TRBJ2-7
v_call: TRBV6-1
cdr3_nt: TGTGCCAGCAGTGAGGCCGGGGGCGAATACGAGCAGTACTTC
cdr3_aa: CASSEAGGEYEQYF

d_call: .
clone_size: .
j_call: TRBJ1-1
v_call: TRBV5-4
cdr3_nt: TGTGCCACCCAGGGACAAGCGAACACTGAAGCTTTCTTT
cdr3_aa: CATQGQANTEAFF

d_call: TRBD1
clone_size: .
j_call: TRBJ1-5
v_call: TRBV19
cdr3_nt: TGTGCCAGCCAAGACAGGGTGGCTCAGCCCCAGCATTTT
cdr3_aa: CASQDRVAQPQHF

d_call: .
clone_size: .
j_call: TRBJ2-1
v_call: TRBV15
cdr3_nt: TGTGCCACCGCAAGGTCATCCTACAATGAGCAGTTCTTC
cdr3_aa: CATARSSYNEQFF

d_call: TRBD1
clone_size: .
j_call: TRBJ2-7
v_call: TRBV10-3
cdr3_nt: TGTGCCATCGGGGGACAGGGGGCGGACGAGCAGTACTTC
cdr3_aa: CAIGGQGADEQYF

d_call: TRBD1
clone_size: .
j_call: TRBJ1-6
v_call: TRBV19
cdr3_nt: TGTGCCAGTAGTAGTTTAGGACAGGGGAATAATTCACCCCTCCACTTT
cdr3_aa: CASSSLGQGNNSPLHF

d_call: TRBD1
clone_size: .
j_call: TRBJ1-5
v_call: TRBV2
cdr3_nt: TGTGCCACCGCGACAGGGTCGACTCAGCCCCAGCATTTT
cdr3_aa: CATATGSTQPQHF

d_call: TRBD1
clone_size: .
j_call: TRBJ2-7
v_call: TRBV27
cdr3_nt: TGTGCCAGCAGTCCCCTGGGGACAGCCGCCGCGGTGCAGTACTTC
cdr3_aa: CASSPLGTAAAVQYF

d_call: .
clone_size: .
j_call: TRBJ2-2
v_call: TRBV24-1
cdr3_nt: TGTGCCACCAGTGATCCCCGGACAGCCCAATTTAGCCGGGAGCTGTTTTTT
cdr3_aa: CATSDPRTAQFSRELFF